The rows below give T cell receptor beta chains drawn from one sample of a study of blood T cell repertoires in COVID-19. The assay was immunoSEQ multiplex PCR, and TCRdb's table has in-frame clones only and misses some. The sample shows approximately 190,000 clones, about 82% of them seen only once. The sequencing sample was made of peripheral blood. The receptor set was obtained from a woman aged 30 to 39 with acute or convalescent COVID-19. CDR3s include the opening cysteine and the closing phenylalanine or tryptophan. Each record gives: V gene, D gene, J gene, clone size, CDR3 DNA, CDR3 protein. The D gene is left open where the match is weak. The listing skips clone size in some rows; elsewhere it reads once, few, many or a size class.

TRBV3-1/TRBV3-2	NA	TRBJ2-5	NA	TGTGCCAGCAGCCAAGACCCCGGACAGCAAGAGACCCAGTACTTC	CASSQDPGQQETQYF
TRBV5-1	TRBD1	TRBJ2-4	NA	TGCGCCAGCAGCTTGAAGTCCGACAGGGCAGGAAGAAACATTCAGTACTTC	CASSLKSDRAGRNIQYF
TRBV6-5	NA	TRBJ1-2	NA	TGTGCCAGCAGTTATTGGGCCGGTCATGGCTACACCTTC	CASSYWAGHGYTF
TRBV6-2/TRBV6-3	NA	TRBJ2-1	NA	TGTGCCAGCAGTTCCTTGGCGGTACCGAGCTCCTACAATGAGCAGTTCTTC	CASSSLAVPSSYNEQFF
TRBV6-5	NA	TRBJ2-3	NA	TGTGCCAGCAGTTATAATACTGTAAGAGGGACAGATACGCAGTATTTT	CASSYNTVRGTDTQYF
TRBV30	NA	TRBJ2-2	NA	TGTGCCTGGAGAACAGGATACACCGGGGAGCTGTTTTTT	CAWRTGYTGELFF
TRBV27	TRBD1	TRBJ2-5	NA	TGTGCCAGCAGTCCGGGACAGGGGCTTCAAGAGACCCAGTACTTC	CASSPGQGLQETQYF
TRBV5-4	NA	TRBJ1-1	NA	TGTGCCAGCAGCTTGTTGTTCTCCTCTGAAGCTTTCTTT	CASSLLFSSEAFF
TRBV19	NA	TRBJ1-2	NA	TGTGCCAGTAGTATCCCGAATGCCCTATCCGGCTACACCTTC	CASSIPNALSGYTF
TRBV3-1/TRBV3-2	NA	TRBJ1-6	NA	TGTGCCAGCAGCCAAGGGAGGGATTCACCCCTCCACTTT	CASSQGRDSPLHF
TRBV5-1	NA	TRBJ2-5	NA	TGCGCCAGCAGCTTACAGGCCCCGGGAGAGACCCAGTACTTC	CASSLQAPGETQYF
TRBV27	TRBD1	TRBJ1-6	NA	TGTGCCAGCAGTTCAAGACAGGGTTGGTCACCCCTCCACTTT	CASSSRQGWSPLHF
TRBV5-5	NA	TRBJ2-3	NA	TGTGCCAGCAGCTTGGCGCAGGCAAGCACAGATACGCAGTATTTT	CASSLAQASTDTQYF
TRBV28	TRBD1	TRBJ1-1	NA	TGTGCCAGCAGTTTATGGACAGGGGGCCAGAGCACTGAAGCTTTCTTT	CASSLWTGGQSTEAFF
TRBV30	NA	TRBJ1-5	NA	TGTGCCTGGACGTCTTCGGAGGAGCAGCCCCAGCATTTT	CAWTSSEEQPQHF
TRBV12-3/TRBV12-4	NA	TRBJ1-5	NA	TGTGCCAGCACCGGTGGGGGGAGGCAGCCCCAGCATTTT	CASTGGGRQPQHF
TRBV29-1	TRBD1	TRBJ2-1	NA	TGCAGCTCTCAGGGCCGGGACAGGGGTATGTTCTTC	CSSQGRDRGMFF
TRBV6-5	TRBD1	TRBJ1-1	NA	TGTGCCAGCAGGGACAGGCAAAACACTGAAGCTTTCTTT	CASRDRQNTEAFF
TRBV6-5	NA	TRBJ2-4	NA	TGTGCCAGCAGTTTGGGTCCGGGAGCCAAAAACATTCAGTACTTC	CASSLGPGAKNIQYF
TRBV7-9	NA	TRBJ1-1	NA	TGTGCCAGCAGCTTACAGGGTATTGAAGCTTTCTTT	CASSLQGIEAFF
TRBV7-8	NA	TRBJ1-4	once	TGTGCCAGCAGCTTAGGTAGAGGTTTGGCGAAAAAACTGTTTTTT	CASSLGRGLAKKLFF
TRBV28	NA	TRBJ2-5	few	TGTGCCAGCAGCCAATCCTCACAGGGAGAAGAGACCCAGTACTTC	CASSQSSQGEETQYF
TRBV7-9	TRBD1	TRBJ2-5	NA	TGTGCCAGCAGCCCAGGGGGCGCGAGCGAGACCCAGTACTTC	CASSPGGASETQYF
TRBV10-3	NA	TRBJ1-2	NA	TGTGCCGCATCGGACATGATCGGCGAGAACTATGGCTACACCTTC	CAASDMIGENYGYTF
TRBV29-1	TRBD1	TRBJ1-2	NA	TGCAGCGTCCTCACCGGGACAGGGTATGGCTACACCTTC	CSVLTGTGYGYTF
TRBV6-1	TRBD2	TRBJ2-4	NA	TGTGCCAGCAGTGAGGGGTCGGGACTAGCGGGCCAGCAGGCCAAAAACATTCAGTACTTC	CASSEGSGLAGQQAKNIQYF
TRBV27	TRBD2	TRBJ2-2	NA	TGTGCCAGCAGTTTGACAGCGGGAGGGACCGGGGAGCTGTTTTTT	CASSLTAGGTGELFF
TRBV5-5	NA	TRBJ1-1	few	TGTGCCAGCAGCTTCACGGTTGCGGTCCAGAACACTGAAGCTTTCTTT	CASSFTVAVQNTEAFF
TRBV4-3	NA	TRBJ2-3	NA	TGCGCCAGCAGCCAAGCAGGTGGCACAGATACGCAGTATTTT	CASSQAGGTDTQYF
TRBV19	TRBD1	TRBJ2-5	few	TGTGCCAGTAGTACGGGACAGCTAAAAGAGACCCAGTACTTC	CASSTGQLKETQYF
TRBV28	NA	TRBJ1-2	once	TGTGCCAGCAGTAGCATCGGGGTTAACTATGGCTACACCTTC	CASSSIGVNYGYTF
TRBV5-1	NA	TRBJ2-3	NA	TGCGCCAGCAGCTTGGCCGTGGCTACAGATACGCAGTATTTT	CASSLAVATDTQYF
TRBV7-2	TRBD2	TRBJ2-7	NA	TGTGCCAGCAGCTTAGTGATTCCTAGCGGGAGTTTATCCTACGAGCAGTACTTC	CASSLVIPSGSLSYEQYF
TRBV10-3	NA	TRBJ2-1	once	TGTGCCATCACTGGACAGTACAATGAGCAGTTCTTC	CAITGQYNEQFF
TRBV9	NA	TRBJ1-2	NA	TGTGCCAGCAGCGTAGCGTTAGGGGCGGACGGCTACACCTTC	CASSVALGADGYTF
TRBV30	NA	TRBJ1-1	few	TGTGCCTGGAGTGTATGGAGTACGGTCCAAAACACTGAAGCTTTCTTT	CAWSVWSTVQNTEAFF
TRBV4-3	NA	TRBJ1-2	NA	TGCGCCAGCAGCCAAGAGACAGTTGGGGGCTACACCTTC	CASSQETVGGYTF
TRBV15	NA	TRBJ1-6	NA	TGTGCCACCAGCAGAGATCCTCACTACACCCTCCACTTT	CATSRDPHYTLHF
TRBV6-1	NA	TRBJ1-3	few	TGTGCCAGCAGTGAAGGGGGCATTACCTCTGGAAACACCATATATTTT	CASSEGGITSGNTIYF
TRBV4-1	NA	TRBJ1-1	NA	TGCGCCAGCAGCCGCGGTGAGCACACTGAAGCTTTCTTT	CASSRGEHTEAFF
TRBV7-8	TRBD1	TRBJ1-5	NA	TGTGCCAGCAGCCCGGAGACAGGGGCGATAAATCAGCCCCAGCATTTT	CASSPETGAINQPQHF
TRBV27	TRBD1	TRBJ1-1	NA	TGTGCCAGCAGTTCGCCACAGGGGGCTAACACTGAAGCTTTCTTT	CASSSPQGANTEAFF
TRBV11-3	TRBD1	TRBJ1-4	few	TGTGCCAGCAGCTCGGGACAGGGGACTAATGAAAAACTGTTTTTT	CASSSGQGTNEKLFF
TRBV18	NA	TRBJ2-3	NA	TGTGCCAGCTCACGGGGGGGCCAACCAGATACGCAGTATTTT	CASSRGGQPDTQYF
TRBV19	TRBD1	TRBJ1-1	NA	TGTGCCAGTAGAAGGGACAGGGCAGTCGGAAACACTGAAGCTTTCTTT	CASRRDRAVGNTEAFF
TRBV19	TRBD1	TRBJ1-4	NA	TGTGCCAGTAGTACCTTTCGACAGGGTCAAAATGAAAAACTGTTTTTT	CASSTFRQGQNEKLFF
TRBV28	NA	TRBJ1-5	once	TGTGCCAGCAGACGGCGGGACTCTAGCAATCAGCCCCAGCATTTT	CASRRRDSSNQPQHF
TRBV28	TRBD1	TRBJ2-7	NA	TGTGCCAGCAGTGTGATAACAGGGGGCGGGCAGTACTTC	CASSVITGGGQYF